The present T cell receptor (beta chain) was sequenced within a study of cytomegalovirus exposure and HLA in healthy donors. As for the study in general: Of the donors genotyped, some 400 in all, 75% to 85% fell in the Caucasian-associated ancestry cluster.

As to this clone: Its target is unknown.

13 Jbeta primers and 60 Vbeta primers were used for the PCR. Clones were read by immunoSEQ multiplex PCR, and TCRdb kept only the in-frame ones, dropping some. Here the sample spans more than 45,000 clones, 70% being singletons. Per germline, CDR1 SSHAT and CDR2 FNYEAQ (reference sequence). V shed 5 bases and J shed 8 bases, with 10 bases lying between them. This CDR3 has 13 residues. Whole-study results and caveats: Analyzed later, association rates of TCRs varied across HLA loci, with DRB1 most and HLA-C fewest. Later analysis identified a missense DCLRE1C variant that was linked to TCR beta V- and J-gene trimming. Most TCR beta V segments were productive about 87% or about 30% of the time in an earlier analysis.

The chain uses TRBV7-7 and TRBJ1-6; D call uncertain. The material sequenced was PBMCs. The sequence was obtained from a woman aged 60-75 years in good health and CMV-seropositive. In DNA, the CDR3 is TGTGCCAGCAGCCGAGCGGGCGATTCACCCCTCCACTTT. It yields the protein CASSRAGDSPLHF.